The 8 T cell receptor beta chains below all came from one sample that was sequenced in a study of T cell changes during pregnancy in multiple sclerosis. Repertoires were generated with immunoSEQ multiplex PCR, while TCRdb's copy carries only in-frame clones and drops some. The top ten hold roughly 0.92% of the sample, which has tens of thousands of clones, 80% to 95% seen once. The sequenced sample was peripheral blood, obtained after pregnancy. Receptors originate from a female donor with multiple sclerosis, enrolled in a pregnancy study.

This clone was detected once. The chain employs TRBV29-1 and TRBJ2-7; TRBD1 aligns across 8 bases. The CDR3 has 13 residues. V shed 4 bases and J 4 bases; nucleotides not matched to a gene: 6. The germline V gene encodes CDR1 SQVTM and CDR2 ANQGSEA. CDR3 amino acids: CSVVVRGPYEQYF. DNA for the CDR3: TGCAGCGTTGTGGTCAGGGGGCCTTACGAGCAGTACTTC.

The chain combines TRBV4-1 with TRBJ2-7, with 12 bases that match TRBD1. Looked up from germline, CDR1 is MGHRA and CDR2 is YSYEKL. The CDR3 covers 15 residues. V shed 4 bases and J 4 bases; nucleotides not matched to a gene: 5. CDR3 coding DNA: TGCGCCAGCAGCCCACCGGGACAGGGGGCGTACGAGCAGTACTTC. Protein sequence: CASSPPGQGAYEQYF.

This chain joins TRBV5-1 and TRBJ1-2; 8 nucleotides line up with TRBD1. CDR1 and CDR2 from the germline V gene are SGHRS and YFSETQ. CDR3 length: 13 amino acids. The trim removed 4 bases at V and 6 bases at J, leaving 5 bases unmatched. CDR3 DNA sequence: TGCGCCAGCAGCCCCCGACAGGGGAATGGCTACACCTTC. This codes for CASSPRQGNGYTF.

This clone has just one count. The chain has TRBV7-9 and TRBJ1-1; D gene unclear. From germline, CDR1 is SEHNR and CDR2 FQNEAQ (reference sequence). CDR3 size: 16 residues. With 7 bases removed from V and 7 bases from J, the gap between germline ends came to 25 bases. CDR3 sequence: CASNYWVGRAVGEAFF. The CDR3 DNA sequence: TGTGCCAGCAACTATTGGGTTGGGCGGGCCGTCGGTGAAGCTTTCTTT. Full variable domain (outside the CDR3, taken from reference TRBV7-9 and TRBJ1-1): DTGVSQNPRHKITKRGQNVTFRCDPISEHNRLYWYRQTLGQGPEFLTYFQNEAQLEKSRLLSDRFSAERPKGSFSTLEIQRTEQGDSAMYLCASNYWVGRAVGEAFFGQGTRLTVV.

This rearrangement joins TRBV7-2 to TRBJ1-5; D is possibly TRBD1 (5 bases). Germline V gene sequence: CDR1 SGHTA, CDR2 FQGNSA. The CDR3 spans 14 residues. V shed 4 bases and J shed 4 bases, with 11 bases lying between them. CDR3 amino acids: CASSSARGNQPQHF. In DNA, the CDR3 is TGTGCCAGCAGCTCCGCCCGGGGGAATCAGCCCCAGCATTTT.

J is TRBJ2-5 and V is TRBV11-1; no definite D call. The CDR3 extends over 14 amino acids. Germline lookup yields CDR1 SGHAT and CDR2 FQDESV (reference sequence). Trimming removed 0 bases from V and 5 bases from J, with 10 bases in between. DNA for the CDR3: TGTGCCAGCAGCTTAGCCCCTAGTGTGGAGACCCAGTACTTC. Translating it yields CASSLAPSVETQYF.

The chain's CDR3 is CATSRASSRDNYEQYF. The CDR3 nucleotides read TGTGCCACCAGCAGAGCATCAAGCCGGGACAACTACGAGCAGTACTTC. The chain employs TRBV15 and TRBJ2-7, with D maybe TRBD1 (6 bases). V was trimmed by 1 base and J by 3 bases, leaving 16 bases between them. Germline V gene sequence: CDR1 LNHNV, CDR2 YYDKDF (reference sequence). The CDR3 has 16 amino acids.

The V and J genes are TRBV30 and TRBJ1-2; D unresolved. The CDR3 runs to 13 residues. With 3 bases removed from V and 3 bases from J, the gap between germline ends came to 11 bases. Per germline, CDR1 GTSNPN and CDR2 SVGIG (reference sequence). CDR3 sequence (DNA): TGTGCCTGGAGGCAGAATCACGACTATGGCTACACCTTC. Amino acids: CAWRQNHDYGYTF. The full variable domain, rest sourced from reference TRBV30 and TRBJ1-2, is SQTIHQWPATLVQPVGSPLSLECTVEGTSNPNLYWYRQAAGRGLQLLFYSVGIGQISSEVPQNLSASRPQDRQFILSSKKLLLSDSGFYLCAWRQNHDYGYTFGSGTRLTVV.